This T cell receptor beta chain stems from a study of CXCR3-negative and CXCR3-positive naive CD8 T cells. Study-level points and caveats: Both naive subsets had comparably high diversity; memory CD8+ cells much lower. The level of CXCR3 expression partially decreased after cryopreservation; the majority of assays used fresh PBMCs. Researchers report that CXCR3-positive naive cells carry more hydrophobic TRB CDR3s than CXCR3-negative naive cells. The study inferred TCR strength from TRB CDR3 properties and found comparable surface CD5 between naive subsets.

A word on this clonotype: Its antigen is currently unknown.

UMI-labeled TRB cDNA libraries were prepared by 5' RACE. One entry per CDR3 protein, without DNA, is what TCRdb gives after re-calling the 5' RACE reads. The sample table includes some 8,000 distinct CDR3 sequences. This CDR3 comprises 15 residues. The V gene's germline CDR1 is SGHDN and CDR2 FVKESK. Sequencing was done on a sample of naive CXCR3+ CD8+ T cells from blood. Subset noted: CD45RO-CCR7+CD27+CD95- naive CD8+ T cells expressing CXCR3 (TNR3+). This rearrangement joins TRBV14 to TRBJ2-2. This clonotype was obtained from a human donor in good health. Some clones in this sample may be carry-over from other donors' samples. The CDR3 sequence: CASSTGSSNTGELFF.